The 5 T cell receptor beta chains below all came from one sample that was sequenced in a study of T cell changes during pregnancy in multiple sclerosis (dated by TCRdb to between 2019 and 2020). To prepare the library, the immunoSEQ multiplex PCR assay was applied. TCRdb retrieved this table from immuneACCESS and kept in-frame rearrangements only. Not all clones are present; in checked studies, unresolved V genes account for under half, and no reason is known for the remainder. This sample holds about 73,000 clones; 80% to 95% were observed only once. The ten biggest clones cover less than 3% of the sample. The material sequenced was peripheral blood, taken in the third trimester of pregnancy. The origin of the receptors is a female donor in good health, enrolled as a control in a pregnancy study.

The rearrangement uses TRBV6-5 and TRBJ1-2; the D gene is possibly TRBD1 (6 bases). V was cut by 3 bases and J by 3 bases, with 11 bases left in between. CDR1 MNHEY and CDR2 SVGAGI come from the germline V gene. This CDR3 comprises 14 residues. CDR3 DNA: TGTGCCAGCAGTTATAACAGGGCGGACTATGGCTACACCTTC. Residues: CASSYNRADYGYTF.

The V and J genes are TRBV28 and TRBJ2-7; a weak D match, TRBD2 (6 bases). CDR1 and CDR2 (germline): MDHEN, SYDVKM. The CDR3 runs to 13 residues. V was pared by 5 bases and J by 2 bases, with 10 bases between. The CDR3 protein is CASSQAGTYEQYF. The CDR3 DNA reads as TGTGCCAGCAGTCAAGCGGGTACCTACGAGCAGTACTTC.

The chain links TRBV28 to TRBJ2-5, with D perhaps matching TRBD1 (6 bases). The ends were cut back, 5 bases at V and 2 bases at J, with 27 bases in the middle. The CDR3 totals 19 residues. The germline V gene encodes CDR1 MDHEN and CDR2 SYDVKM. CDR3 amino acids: CASSLILNWTATSQETQYF. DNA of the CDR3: TGTGCCAGCAGTCTCATACTAAACTGGACAGCCACATCTCAAGAGACCCAGTACTTC.

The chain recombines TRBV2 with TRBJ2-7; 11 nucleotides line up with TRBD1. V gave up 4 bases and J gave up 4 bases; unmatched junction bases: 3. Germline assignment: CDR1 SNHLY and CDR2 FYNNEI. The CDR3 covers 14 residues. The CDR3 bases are TGTGCCAGCAGTGGCCGGGACAGGGGGTACGAGCAGTACTTC. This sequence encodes CASSGRDRGYEQYF.

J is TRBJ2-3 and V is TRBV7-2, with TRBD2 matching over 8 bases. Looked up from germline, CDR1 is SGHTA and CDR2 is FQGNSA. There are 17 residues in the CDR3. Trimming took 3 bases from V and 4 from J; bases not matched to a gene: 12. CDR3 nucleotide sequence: TGTGCCAGCAGCTTTTCCCTTAGCGGGGTGAGAGCAGATACGCAGTATTTT. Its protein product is CASSFSLSGVRADTQYF.